A single TCR beta chain is shown here with its context. The data originate from a study of blood T cell repertoires in COVID-19. Turning to the study itself: Acute and convalescent COVID-19 specimens originated in the United States, Italy and Spain. PBMCs, B-cell-depleted T cells, or T cells provided the cDNA or gDNA that made up the material.

Per the authors' pipeline: Reference gene primer amplification gave nucleated cell count estimates. Profiled with immunoSEQ multiplex PCR; TCRdb holds only in-frame clones, not every one. That table is the source of V, J and clone size, and D and trimming were worked out from the DNA. The table shows 200,000 to 250,000 clones, with about 79% occurring only once. This clonotype was sampled from a man in his fifties with active or convalescent COVID-19. The sample was peripheral blood.

The CDR3 DNA sequence: TGCGCCAGCAGCCGGTCGGTTAGCGGGAGGGTGGGGGAGCAGTACTTC. Encoded protein: CASSRSVSGRVGEQYF. The chain combines TRBV4-3 with TRBJ2-7; 11 bases fit TRBD2. The CDR3 is made up of 16 amino acids. Germline V gives CDR1 LGHNA, CDR2 YSLEER. J gave up 7 bases and V 4 bases, and 12 bases lay outside the gene matches.